The clone carrying this T cell receptor (beta chain) showed up just a few times. The CDR3 runs to 14 residues. Germline V gene data show CDR1 as KGHSY and CDR2 as FQNENV. Between the trimmed V and J ends, which lost 0 bases and 6 bases, there was a span of 11 bases. Sequenced by immunoSEQ multiplex PCR; TCRdb stores in-frame clones only, minus some. Of around 54,000 clones in the sample, 70% to 85% were seen once. This entry belongs to a study of memory CD4+ T cells and cytomegalovirus serostatus. At the level of the study: This sample comes from healthy Belgian adults, about nine CMV seropositive, roughly 22 seronegative.

The sort gate was single viable CD3+CD4+CD8-CD45RO+ cells for memory CD4+ T cells. CD4+ T cells were isolated by positive magnetic selection. The clonotype comes from an adult in good health and CMV-seropositive. This chain uses TRBV16 with TRBJ1-2; D is uncertain. The source material was memory CD4+ T cells from blood. This chain's CDR3 is CASSQSRESDGYTF. In nucleotides, the CDR3 is TGTGCCAGCAGCCAATCAAGGGAGAGCGATGGCTACACCTTC.